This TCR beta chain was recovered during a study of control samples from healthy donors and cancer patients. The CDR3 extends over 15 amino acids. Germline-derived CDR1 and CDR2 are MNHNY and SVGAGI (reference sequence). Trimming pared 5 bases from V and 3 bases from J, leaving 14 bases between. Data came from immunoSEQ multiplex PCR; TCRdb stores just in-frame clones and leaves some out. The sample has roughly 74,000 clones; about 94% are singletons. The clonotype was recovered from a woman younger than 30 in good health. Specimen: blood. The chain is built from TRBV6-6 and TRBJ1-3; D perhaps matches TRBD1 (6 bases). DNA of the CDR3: TGTGCCAGCAGTCCCACCGGGACACTTGGAAACACCATATATTTT. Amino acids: CASSPTGTLGNTIYF.